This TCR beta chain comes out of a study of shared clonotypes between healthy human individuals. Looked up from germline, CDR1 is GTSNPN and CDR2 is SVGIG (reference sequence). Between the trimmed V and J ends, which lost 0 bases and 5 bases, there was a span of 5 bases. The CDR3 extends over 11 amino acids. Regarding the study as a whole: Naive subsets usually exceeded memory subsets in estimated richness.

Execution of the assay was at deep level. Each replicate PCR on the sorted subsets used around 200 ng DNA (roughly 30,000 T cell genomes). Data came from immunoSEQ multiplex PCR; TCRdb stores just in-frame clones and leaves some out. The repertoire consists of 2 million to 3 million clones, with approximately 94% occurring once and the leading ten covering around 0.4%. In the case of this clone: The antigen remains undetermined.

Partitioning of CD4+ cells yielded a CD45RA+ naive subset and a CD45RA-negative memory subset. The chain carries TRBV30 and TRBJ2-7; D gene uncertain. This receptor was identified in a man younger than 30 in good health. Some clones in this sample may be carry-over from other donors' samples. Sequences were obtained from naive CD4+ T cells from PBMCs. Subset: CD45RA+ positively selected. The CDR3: CAWSVFDEQYF. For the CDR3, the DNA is TGTGCCTGGAGTGTTTTCGACGAGCAGTACTTC.